Shown below are 6 T cell receptor beta chains from a single sample sequenced in a study of neoadjuvant anti-PD-1 for oral cavity cancer. Generated by immunoSEQ multiplex PCR, the TCRdb table keeps only in-frame clones and is missing some. The sample records about 14,000 clones, around three fifths being singletons. The source material was PBMCs, sampled before nivolumab (anti-PD-1) treatment. The receptors shown here come from a person aged 40 to 85 with oral cavity squamous cell carcinoma.

This clone was found a few times. The V call is TRBV29-1, the J call TRBJ1-1; 11 bases fit TRBD1. V dropped 7 bases and J dropped 12; count of bases not matched to a gene: 10. The CDR3 totals 12 residues. Per germline, CDR1 SQVTM and CDR2 ANQGSEA. The CDR3 region is CSGGQGVELPFF. The CDR3 coding sequence is TGCAGCGGGGGACAGGGGGTCGAGTTACCTTTCTTT.

This clone appeared a few times. The chain has TRBV19 and TRBJ2-7; perhaps TRBD1 as D (6 bases). The V end lost 10 bases, the J end lost 2 bases, and 9 bases lay between the germline ends. From germline, CDR1 is LNHDA and CDR2 SQIVND (reference sequence). The CDR3 contains 11 residues. In DNA form, the CDR3 reads TGTGCCACCCGACAGGCCTACGAGCAGTACTTC. As protein: CATRQAYEQYF. Full variable domain (missing parts from reference TRBV19 and TRBJ2-7): DGGITQSPKYLFRKEGQNVTLSCEQNLNHDAMYWYRQDPGQGLRLIYYSQIVNDFQKGDIAEGYSVSREKKESFPLTVTSAQKNPTAFYLCATRQAYEQYFGPGTRLTVT.

V usage is TRBV7-8 and J usage is TRBJ1-4; possibly TRBD1 for D (5 bases). The CDR3 has 16 residues. The V gene lost 7 bases and the J gene lost 0 bases, with 15 bases spanning the gap. The germline CDR1 and CDR2 sequences are SGHVS and FQNEAQ. The CDR3 is CASTPWDPSTNEKLFF. CDR3 nucleotides: TGTGCCAGCACTCCGTGGGACCCTTCAACTAATGAAAAACTGTTTTTT.

This clone was counted a few times. This chain connects TRBV9 to TRBJ1-6; 8 nucleotides match TRBD1. The CDR3 has 16 amino acids. With V trimmed by 0 bases and J by 7 bases, 6 bases remained unmatched. Germline V CDR1 and CDR2: SGDLS, YYNGEE. Here the CDR3 DNA reads TGTGCCAGCAGCGTAGAGGGGACAGGTGGGAATTCACCCCTCCACTTT. Protein sequence: CASSVEGTGGNSPLHF.

This clone was counted a single time. The chain carries TRBV10-3 and TRBJ2-1; 8 bases match TRBD2. The CDR3 sequence is 18 residues long. The V and J ends lost 2 bases and 3 bases, in that order; junction bases with no gene match: 12. From germline, CDR1 is ENHRY and CDR2 SYGVKD. CDR3 nucleotides: TGTGCCATCAGTGAGGATAGCGGGGTCACGTTTTTCTACAATGAGCAGTTCTTC. It yields the protein CAISEDSGVTFFYNEQFF.

The chain's CDR3 is CASRLGQNYGYTF. DNA of the CDR3: TGTGCCAGCAGGTTGGGACAGAACTATGGCTACACCTTC. The chain links TRBV28 to TRBJ1-2; 7 nucleotides agree with TRBD1. V shed 6 bases and J 2 bases; nucleotides not matched to a gene: 3. The germline CDR1 and CDR2 sequences are MDHEN and SYDVKM. The CDR3 consists of 13 residues.